The entry that follows covers one T cell receptor (beta chain) sequence. This entry comes from a study of blood T cell repertoires in COVID-19. Generated by immunoSEQ multiplex PCR, the TCRdb table keeps only in-frame clones and is missing some. Altogether 220,000 or so clones are present, more than 80% being singletons, with the ten largest covering 0.85% to 0.9%. The V gene lost 3 bases and the J gene lost 6 bases, with 21 bases spanning the gap. Per germline, CDR1 LGHNA and CDR2 YNFKEQ. The CDR3 runs to 17 residues. The receptor comes from a man in his fifties who had been exposed to COVID-19. The genes are TRBV4-2 and TRBJ2-1, with D perhaps matching TRBD2 (6 bases). Source material: PBMCs or T cells enriched from blood (not recorded which). As DNA, the CDR3 is TGTGCCAGCAGCCAGGTCAGTAGCGGTTACTCAGGCAATGAGCAGTTCTTC. Its protein product is CASSQVSSGYSGNEQFF.